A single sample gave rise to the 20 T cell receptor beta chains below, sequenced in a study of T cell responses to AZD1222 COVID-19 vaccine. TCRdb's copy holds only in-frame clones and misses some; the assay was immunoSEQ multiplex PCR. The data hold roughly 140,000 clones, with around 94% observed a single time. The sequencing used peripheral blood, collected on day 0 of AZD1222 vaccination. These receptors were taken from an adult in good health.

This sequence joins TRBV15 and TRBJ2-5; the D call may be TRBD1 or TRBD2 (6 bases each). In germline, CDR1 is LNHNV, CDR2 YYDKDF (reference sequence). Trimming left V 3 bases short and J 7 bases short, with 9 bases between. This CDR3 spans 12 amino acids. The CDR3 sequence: CATSSGGGTQYF. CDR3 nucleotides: TGTGCCACCAGCAGCGGAGGGGGGACCCAGTACTTC.

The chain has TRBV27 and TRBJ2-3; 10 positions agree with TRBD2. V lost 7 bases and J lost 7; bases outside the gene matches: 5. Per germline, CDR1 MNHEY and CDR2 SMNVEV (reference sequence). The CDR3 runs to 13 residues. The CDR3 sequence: CASTGLASNTQYF. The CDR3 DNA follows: TGTGCCAGCACGGGACTAGCGAGCAATACGCAGTATTTT.

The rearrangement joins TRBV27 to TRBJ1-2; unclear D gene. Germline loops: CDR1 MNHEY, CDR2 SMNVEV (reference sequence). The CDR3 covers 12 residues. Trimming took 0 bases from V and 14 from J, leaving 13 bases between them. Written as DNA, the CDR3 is TGTGCCAGCAGTTTATCGCAAAGATCCAGTACCTTC. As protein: CASSLSQRSSTF.

The CDR3 DNA sequence: TGTGCCTGGAGGGAACGCCGGGGAGGTAGTGGCTACACCTTC. Translation gives CAWRERRGGSGYTF. This sequence joins TRBV30 and TRBJ1-2, with D unclear. Germline V CDR1 and CDR2: GTSNPN, SVGIG (reference sequence). The CDR3 contains 14 residues. V lost 3 bases to trimming and J lost 7 bases, with 18 bases between them.

Here the CDR3 DNA reads TGTGCCTCGACTAGGGGCTATTCACCCCTCCACTTT. It translates to CASTRGYSPLHF. J is TRBJ1-6 and V is TRBV6-5, with a possible D match to TRBD1 (5 bases). Trimming left V 11 bases short and J 8 bases short, with 13 bases between. Germline lookup yields CDR1 MNHEY and CDR2 SVGAGI. The CDR3 has 12 residues.

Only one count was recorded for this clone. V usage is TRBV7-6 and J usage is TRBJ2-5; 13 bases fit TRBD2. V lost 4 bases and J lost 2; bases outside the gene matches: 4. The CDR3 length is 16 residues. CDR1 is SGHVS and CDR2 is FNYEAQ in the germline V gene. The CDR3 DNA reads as TGTGCCAGCAGCTCGCAACTAGCGGGGGGGCAAGAGACCCAGTACTTC. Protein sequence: CASSSQLAGGQETQYF.

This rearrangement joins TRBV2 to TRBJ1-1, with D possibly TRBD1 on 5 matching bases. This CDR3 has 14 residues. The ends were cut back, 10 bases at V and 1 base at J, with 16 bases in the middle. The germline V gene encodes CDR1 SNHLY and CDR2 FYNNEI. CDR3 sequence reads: CATTGLPGNTEAFF. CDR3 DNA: TGTGCCACGACGGGACTCCCCGGGAACACTGAAGCTTTCTTT. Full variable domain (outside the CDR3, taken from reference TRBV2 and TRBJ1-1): EPEVTQTPSHQVTQMGQEVILRCVPISNHLYFYWYRQILGQKVEFLVSFYNNEISEKSEIFDDQFSVERPDGSNFTLKIRSTKLEDSAMYFCATTGLPGNTEAFFGQGTRLTVV.

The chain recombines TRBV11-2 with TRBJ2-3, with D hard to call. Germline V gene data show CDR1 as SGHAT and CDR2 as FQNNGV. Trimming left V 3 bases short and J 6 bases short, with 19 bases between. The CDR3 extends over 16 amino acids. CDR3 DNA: TGTGCCAGCAGCTTCCGGATGGACCCGTCCAGGGATACGCAGTATTTT. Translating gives CASSFRMDPSRDTQYF.

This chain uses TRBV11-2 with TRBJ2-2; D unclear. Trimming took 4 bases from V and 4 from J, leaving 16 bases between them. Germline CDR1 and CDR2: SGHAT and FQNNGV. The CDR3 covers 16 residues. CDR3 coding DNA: TGTGCCAGCAGCTCTATCCGACATCGACTCACCGGGGAGCTGTTTTTT. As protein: CASSSIRHRLTGELFF. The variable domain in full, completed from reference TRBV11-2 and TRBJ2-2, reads EAGVAQSPRYKIIEKRQSVAFWCNPISGHATLYWYQQILGQGPKLLIQFQNNGVVDDSQLPKDRFSAERLKGVDSTLKIQPAKLEDSAVYLCASSSIRHRLTGELFFGEGSRLTVL.

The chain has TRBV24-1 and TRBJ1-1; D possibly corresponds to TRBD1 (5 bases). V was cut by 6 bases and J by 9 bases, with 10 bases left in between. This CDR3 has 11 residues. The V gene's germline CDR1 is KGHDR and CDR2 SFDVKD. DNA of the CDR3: TGTGCCACCAGTCAGGGTTCAAAAGCTTTCTTT. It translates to CATSQGSKAFF.

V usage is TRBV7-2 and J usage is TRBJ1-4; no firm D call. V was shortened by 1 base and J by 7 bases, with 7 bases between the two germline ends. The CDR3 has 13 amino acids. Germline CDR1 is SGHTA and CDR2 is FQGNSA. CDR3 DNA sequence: TGTGCCAGCAGCTTAGTTTTCCGTGAAAAACTGTTTTTT. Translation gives CASSLVFREKLFF.

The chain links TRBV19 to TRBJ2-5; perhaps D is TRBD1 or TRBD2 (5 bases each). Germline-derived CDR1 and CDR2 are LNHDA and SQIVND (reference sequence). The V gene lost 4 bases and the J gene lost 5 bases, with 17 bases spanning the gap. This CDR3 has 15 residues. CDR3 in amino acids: CASSNGDHAPETQYF. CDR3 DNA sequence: TGTGCCAGTAGTAACGGGGACCACGCCCCCGAGACCCAGTACTTC. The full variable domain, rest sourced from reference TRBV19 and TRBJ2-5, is DGGITQSPKYLFRKEGQNVTLSCEQNLNHDAMYWYRQDPGQGLRLIYYSQIVNDFQKGDIAEGYSVSREKKESFPLTVTSAQKNPTAFYLCASSNGDHAPETQYFGPGTRLLVL.

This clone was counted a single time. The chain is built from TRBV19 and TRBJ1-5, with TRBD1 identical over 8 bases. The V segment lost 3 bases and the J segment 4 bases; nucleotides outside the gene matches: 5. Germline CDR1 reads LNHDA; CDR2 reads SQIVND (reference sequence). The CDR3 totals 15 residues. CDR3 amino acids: CASSMDRARNQPQHF. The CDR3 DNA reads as TGTGCCAGTAGTATGGACAGGGCGCGAAATCAGCCCCAGCATTTT.

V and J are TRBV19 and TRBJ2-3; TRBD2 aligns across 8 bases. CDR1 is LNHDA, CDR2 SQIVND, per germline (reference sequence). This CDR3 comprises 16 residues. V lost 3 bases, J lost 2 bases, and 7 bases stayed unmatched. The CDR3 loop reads CASSMNPSGFTDTQYF. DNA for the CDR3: TGTGCCAGTAGTATGAACCCTAGCGGGTTCACAGATACGCAGTATTTT.

The chain's CDR3 is CATTQQVNGEQFF. The CDR3 DNA sequence: TGTGCCACCACACAACAGGTGAACGGTGAGCAGTTCTTC. The chain is built from TRBV2 and TRBJ2-1; D may be TRBD1 (5 bases). The V end lost 10 bases, the J end lost 9 bases, and 19 bases lay between the germline ends. Germline V gives CDR1 SNHLY, CDR2 FYNNEI. The CDR3 spans 13 residues.

The CDR3 reads CASSLGGFVGYTF. Written as DNA, the CDR3 is TGTGCCAGCAGTTTAGGCGGGTTTGTAGGCTACACCTTC. The chain uses TRBV27 and TRBJ1-2, with no clear D. The CDR3 contains 13 residues. Germline V CDR1 and CDR2: MNHEY, SMNVEV (reference sequence). V gave up 2 bases and J gave up 8 bases, with 12 bases separating them.

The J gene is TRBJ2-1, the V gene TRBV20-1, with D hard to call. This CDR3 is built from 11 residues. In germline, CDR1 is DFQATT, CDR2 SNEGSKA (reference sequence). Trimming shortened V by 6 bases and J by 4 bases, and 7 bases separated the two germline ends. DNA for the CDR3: TGCAGTGCCGACGGATACAATGAGCAGTTCTTC. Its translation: CSADGYNEQFF.

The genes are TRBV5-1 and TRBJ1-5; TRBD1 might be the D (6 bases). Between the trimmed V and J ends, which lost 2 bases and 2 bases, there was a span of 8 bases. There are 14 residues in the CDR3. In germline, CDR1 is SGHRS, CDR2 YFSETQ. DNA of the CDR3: TGCGCCAGCAGCTTAGAGGGGGGCAATCAGCCCCAGCATTTT. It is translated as CASSLEGGNQPQHF.

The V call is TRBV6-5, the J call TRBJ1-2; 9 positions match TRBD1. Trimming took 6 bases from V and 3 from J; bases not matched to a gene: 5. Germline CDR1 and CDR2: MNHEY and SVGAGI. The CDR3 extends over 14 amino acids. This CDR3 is CASRVNRGHYGYTF. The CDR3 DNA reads TGTGCCAGCAGAGTAAACAGGGGGCACTATGGCTACACCTTC.

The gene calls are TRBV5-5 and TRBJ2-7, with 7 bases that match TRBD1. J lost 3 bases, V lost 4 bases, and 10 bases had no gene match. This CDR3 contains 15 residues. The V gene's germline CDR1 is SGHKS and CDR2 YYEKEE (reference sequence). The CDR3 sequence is CASSTGTVGLYEQYV. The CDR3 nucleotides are TGTGCCAGCAGCACCGGGACAGTCGGACTCTACGAGCAGTACGTC.